This T cell receptor (beta chain) was documented in a study of shared clonotypes between healthy human individuals. Germline assignment: CDR1 SGHRS and CDR2 YFSETQ. CDR3 length equals 15 residues. V gave up 3 bases and J gave up 3 bases; unmatched junction bases: 7. Assay execution took place at the deep level. Repertoires were generated with immunoSEQ multiplex PCR, while TCRdb's copy carries only in-frame clones and drops some. The data show about 2.2 million clones, with approximately 92% seen just once and about 1.6% held by the top ten. Details on this clone: Its cognate antigen is unknown.

Whole-study results and caveats: Among non-shared clonotypes, generation probabilities were lower than among those shared by all four donors. Richness estimates generally favored naive over memory subsets.

Terminally differentiated effector memory CD45RA+ cells were excluded from the naive CD8 cells, which were CD45RO-negative and positively selected for CCR7. The healthy adult donors were HIV-negative and reported no recent acute infections or vaccinations. The rearrangement joins TRBV5-1 to TRBJ2-7; 9 positions agree with TRBD1. This clonotype originated in a young man in good health. Some clones in this sample may be carry-over from other donors' samples. The specimen sequenced was naive CD8+ T cells from PBMCs. CDR3 DNA: TGCGCCAGCAGCTACCGCTCGGACAGGGGCTACGAGCAGTACTTC. Protein product: CASSYRSDRGYEQYF.